One sample yielded the 14 T cell receptor beta chains listed below, sequenced in a study of blood T cell repertoires in COVID-19. Sequenced by immunoSEQ multiplex PCR; TCRdb stores in-frame clones only, minus some. The data show about 250,000 clones, roughly 88% seen once. Sequencing used peripheral blood. The receptor set was obtained from a human donor with COVID-19, enrolled during active disease. The donor label of this sample is uncertain.

This chain links TRBV30 with TRBJ2-7, with TRBD2 matching over 8 bases. Germline CDR1 is GTSNPN and CDR2 is SVGIG (reference sequence). Germline trimming cut 3 bases from V and 5 bases from J; bases unmatched to any gene: 9. CDR3 length equals 14 residues. The CDR3 here is CAWRERGRIDEQYF. The CDR3 bases are TGTGCCTGGAGGGAGCGGGGGAGGATCGACGAGCAGTACTTC.

This clone was seen only a few times. V usage is TRBV14 and J usage is TRBJ2-1; D might be TRBD1 (5 bases). Deletions cut 1 base from V and 6 bases from J, with 16 bases between. CDR1 is SGHDN and CDR2 is FVKESK in the germline V gene. The CDR3 totals 16 residues. CDR3 nucleotides: TGTGCCAGCAGCCAAGCTTCCTTCTGGGGCGTCAATGAGCAGTTCTTC. Translated: CASSQASFWGVNEQFF. Full variable domain (remainder filled in from reference TRBV14 and TRBJ2-1): EAGVTQFPSHSVIEKGQTVTLRCDPISGHDNLYWYRRVMGKEIKFLLHFVKESKQDESGMPNNRFLAERTGGTYSTLKVQPAELEDSGVYFCASSQASFWGVNEQFFGPGTRLTVL.

The genes are TRBV20-1 and TRBJ2-7; D ambiguous. The V end lost 6 bases, the J end lost 2 bases, and 8 bases lay between the germline ends. Germline CDR1 and CDR2: DFQATT and SNEGSKA (reference sequence). This CDR3 is 11 amino acids long. CDR3 region: CSAGGTYEQYF. The CDR3 DNA sequence: TGCAGTGCAGGCGGAACCTACGAGCAGTACTTC.

This clone has just one count. V usage is TRBV27 and J usage is TRBJ2-5; the D gene is possibly TRBD2 (5 bases). Trimming left V 8 bases short and J 4 bases short, with 11 bases between. Germline-derived CDR1 and CDR2 are MNHEY and SMNVEV (reference sequence). The CDR3 is 12 amino acids. As DNA, the CDR3 is TGTGCCAGCTCCAGGAGCGGAGAGACCCAGTACTTC. This sequence encodes CASSRSGETQYF.

V is TRBV28 and J is TRBJ1-1, with D possibly being TRBD1 (6 bases). This CDR3 has 16 amino acids. Germline V gene data show CDR1 as MDHEN and CDR2 as SYDVKM. V was trimmed by 4 bases and J by 1 base, leaving 16 bases between them. The CDR3 is CASSSPGGRQNTEAFF. In DNA, the CDR3 is TGTGCCAGCAGTTCCCCGGGGGGCAGACAGAACACTGAAGCTTTCTTT.

The J gene is TRBJ1-5, the V gene TRBV5-6; D uncertain. V dropped 2 bases and J dropped 3 bases, with 9 bases sitting between them. CDR1 SGHDT and CDR2 YYEEEE come from the germline V gene. This CDR3 is built from 14 residues. DNA of the CDR3: TGTGCCAGCAGCTTTGGCAGAATCAATCAGCCCCAGCATTTT. Translating gives CASSFGRINQPQHF.

V and J are TRBV27 and TRBJ2-3; 9 positions match TRBD1. With 6 bases clipped from V and 2 bases from J, the junction kept 9 bases outside the gene matches. The CDR3 sequence is 16 residues long. Looked up from germline, CDR1 is MNHEY and CDR2 is SMNVEV (reference sequence). The CDR3 spells CASRVGTGRLTDTQYF. The CDR3 nucleotides read TGTGCCAGCAGAGTTGGGACAGGGCGCCTCACAGATACGCAGTATTTT.

CDR3 protein: CASSQFRLAGATKNIQYF. The DNA for the CDR3 is TGTGCCAGCAGCCAGTTCCGACTAGCGGGGGCGACCAAAAACATTCAGTACTTC. The chain recombines TRBV3-1 (or the pseudogene TRBV3-2) with TRBJ2-4; 12 nucleotides align to TRBD2. Germline CDR1 LGHDT, CDR2 YNNKEL (reference sequence). The CDR3 consists of 18 residues. J was trimmed by 2 bases and V by 3 bases; bases with no gene match: 8.

The gene calls are TRBV3-1 (or the pseudogene TRBV3-2) and TRBJ2-5; TRBD1 agrees at 7 bases. The ends lost 3 bases at V and 7 bases at J; junction bases unmatched: 5. The CDR3 has 13 residues. Germline loops: CDR1 LGHDT, CDR2 YNNKEL (reference sequence). The CDR3 sequence is CASSQTGTGTQYF. The CDR3 region has the DNA TGTGCCAGCAGCCAGACAGGGACCGGGACCCAGTACTTC.

The rearrangement joins TRBV5-1 to TRBJ2-1, with TRBD2 matching over 7 bases. V lost 2 bases and J lost 4; bases outside the gene matches: 3. CDR1 and CDR2 (germline): SGHRS, YFSETQ. The CDR3 is 14 amino acids. The CDR3 spells CASSFPGGYNEQFF. CDR3 coding DNA: TGCGCCAGCAGCTTCCCGGGAGGATACAATGAGCAGTTCTTC.

In this sample, this clone turned up once. The V gene is TRBV7-2, the J gene TRBJ1-1, with D possibly being TRBD1 (6 bases). V was shortened by 2 bases and J by 10 bases, with 23 bases between the two germline ends. Germline CDR1 reads SGHTA; CDR2 reads FQGNSA. This CDR3 has 16 residues. Here the CDR3 reads CASSLIPVGQGTIAFF. The CDR3 nucleotides are TGTGCCAGCAGCTTAATCCCCGTCGGGCAGGGGACTATAGCTTTCTTT. Combining the CDR3 with reference TRBV7-2 and TRBJ1-1 gives the whole variable domain GAGVSQSPSNKVTEKGKDVELRCDPISGHTALYWYRQSLGQGLEFLIYFQGNSAPDKSGLPSDRFSAERTGGSVSTLTIQRTQQEDSAVYLCASSLIPVGQGTIAFFGQGTRLTVV.

The table lists this clone with a count of one. The V call is TRBV7-3, the J call TRBJ1-6; D remains ambiguous. From germline, CDR1 is SGHTA and CDR2 FQGTGA. This CDR3 region has 13 residues. V was pared by 3 bases and J by 7 bases, with 7 bases between. CDR3 protein: CASSFTGNSPLHF. DNA for the CDR3: TGTGCCAGCAGCTTTACGGGAAATTCACCCCTCCACTTT.

The chain has TRBV9 and TRBJ2-7, with 9 bases identical to TRBD2. Losses at the gene ends were 4 bases for V and 3 bases for J; bases not matched to a gene: 8. The CDR3 runs to 15 residues. The germline V gene has CDR1 SGDLS and CDR2 YYNGEE. The CDR3: CASSIGLAGIYEQYF. The CDR3 DNA is TGTGCCAGCAGCATAGGGCTAGCGGGAATCTACGAGCAGTACTTC. Complete variable domain (other parts from reference TRBV9 and TRBJ2-7): DSGVTQTPKHLITATGQRVTLRCSPRSGDLSVYWYQQSLDQGLQFLIQYYNGEERAKGNILERFSAQQFPDLHSELNLSSLELGDSALYFCASSIGLAGIYEQYFGPGTRLTVT.

This clone was recorded once. The chain combines TRBV15 with TRBJ1-1; D not resolved. The V gene lost 1 base and the J gene lost 0 bases, with 9 bases spanning the gap. This CDR3 region has 15 residues. Germline CDR1 reads LNHNV; CDR2 reads YYDKDF (reference sequence). The CDR3: CATSRGLQMNTEAFF. DNA of the CDR3: TGTGCCACCAGCAGAGGACTCCAGATGAACACTGAAGCTTTCTTT.